This is a list of T cell receptor beta chains from one sample in a study of blood T cell repertoires in COVID-19. Sequencing used immunoSEQ multiplex PCR; TCRdb keeps in-frame clones, though not all of them. The sample holds about 180,000 clones; around 80% are singletons and the top ten take roughly 10%. The specimen sequenced was peripheral blood. The origin of the receptors is a woman older than 75 with COVID-19, enrolled during active disease. The CDR3 runs from the conserved cysteine through the conserved F or W. The D gene is left open where the match is weak. Rows give clone size only sometimes, using once, few, many, or a class for an expanded clone.

clone size | J gene | D gene | CDR3 length | V gene | CDR3 protein | CDR3 DNA
- | TRBJ2-1 | - | 15 | TRBV18 | CASSPWAGGHNEQFF | TGTGCCAGCTCACCTTGGGCAGGGGGGCACAATGAGCAGTTCTTC
- | TRBJ2-5 | - | 15 | TRBV3-1/TRBV3-2 | CASSQGSTSQETQYF | TGTGCCAGCAGCCAAGGGTCGACTTCCCAAGAGACCCAGTACTTC
- | TRBJ2-3 | TRBD1 | 16 | TRBV6-5 | CASRYRDRASTDTQYF | TGTGCCAGCAGGTACCGGGACAGAGCTAGCACAGATACGCAGTATTTT
- | TRBJ1-3 | - | 15 | TRBV27 | CASSLSGIPGNTIYF | TGTGCCAGCAGTTTATCCGGGATTCCTGGAAACACCATATATTTT
- | TRBJ1-1 | - | 13 | TRBV19 | CASSVTVNTEAFF | TGTGCCAGTAGTGTAACAGTGAACACTGAAGCTTTCTTT
- | TRBJ2-7 | TRBD1 | 17 | TRBV5-1 | CASSLAVMAGGGYEQYF | TGCGCCAGCAGCTTGGCCGTGATGGCAGGGGGTGGGTACGAGCAGTACTTC
- | TRBJ1-3 | - | 14 | TRBV2 | CASSDGGPGNTIYF | TGTGCCAGCAGTGACGGGGGACCTGGAAACACCATATATTTT
- | TRBJ1-6 | - | 14 | TRBV11-3 | CASSLSGFNSPLHF | TGTGCCAGCAGCTTATCCGGGTTTAATTCACCCCTCCACTTT
- | TRBJ1-2 | - | 15 | TRBV13 | CASSEQGRFGYGYTF | TGTGCCAGCAGCGAGCAGGGGCGCTTCGGCTATGGCTACACCTTC
- | TRBJ1-2 | - | 15 | TRBV4-3 | CASRRDTMGVYGYTF | TGCGCCAGCAGGAGGGACACTATGGGGGTTTATGGCTACACCTTC
- | TRBJ1-2 | - | 13 | TRBV28 | CASSFDSPPGYTF | TGTGCCAGCAGTTTCGACAGTCCCCCTGGCTACACCTTC
- | TRBJ2-1 | TRBD1 | 15 | TRBV30 | CAWSSTGSPYNEQFF | TGTGCCTGGAGTTCGACAGGGAGCCCCTACAATGAGCAGTTCTTC
- | TRBJ2-2 | - | 14 | TRBV27 | CASQPLYAGGELFF | TGTGCCAGCCAACCCCTCTACGCGGGGGGGGAGCTGTTTTTT
- | TRBJ2-1 | TRBD1 | 13 | TRBV29-1 | CSIPGQGYNEQFF | TGCAGCATACCGGGACAGGGCTACAATGAGCAGTTCTTC
once | TRBJ1-1 | - | 13 | TRBV15 | CATSRETLTEAFF | TGTGCCACCAGCAGAGAGACTCTCACTGAAGCTTTCTTT
- | TRBJ2-1 | TRBD2 | 15 | TRBV19 | CASRTGTSGYNEQFF | TGTGCCAGTAGAACCGGGACTAGCGGATACAATGAGCAGTTCTTC
- | TRBJ1-6 | - | 14 | TRBV11-3 | CASSFGSLRSPLHF | TGTGCCAGCAGCTTCGGGAGCCTAAGGTCACCCCTCCACTTT
- | TRBJ2-7 | - | 17 | TRBV6-2/TRBV6-3 | CASSYSFGFSFLYEQYF | TGTGCCAGCAGTTACTCGTTTGGCTTTTCCTTTCTTTACGAGCAGTACTTC
- | TRBJ2-7 | - | 14 | TRBV21-1 | CASNREADLYEQYF | TGTGCCAGCAACAGGGAAGCGGATCTCTACGAGCAGTACTTC
- | TRBJ1-2 | - | 13 | TRBV30 | CAWSVWRNHGYTF | TGTGCCTGGAGTGTCTGGAGGAACCATGGCTACACCTTC